A single sample is the source of the 21 T cell receptor beta chains below, sequenced in a study of T cell responses to AZD1222 COVID-19 vaccine. Clones were sequenced by immunoSEQ multiplex PCR, and TCRdb holds only the in-frame ones, with some missing. The sample shows 100,000 to 150,000 clones, just over 85% of them seen only once. The material sequenced was peripheral blood, taken 28 days after the second AZD1222 dose. The receptors derive from an adult who received the AZD1222 COVID-19 vaccine.

As regards this clone: The same CDR3 arises from other DNA sequences in this sample as well. The rearrangement links TRBV12-3 or TRBV12-4 to TRBJ1-2; tentatively, D is TRBD1 (5 bases). The CDR3 has 12 amino acids. Trimming removed 3 bases from V and 6 bases from J, with 8 bases in between. The chain's CDR3 is CASSFGGNGYTF. The DNA of the CDR3 is TGTGCCAGCAGTTTTGGGGGAAATGGCTACACCTTC.

V gene TRBV6-5 combines with J gene TRBJ2-7; D not certain. Per germline, CDR1 MNHEY and CDR2 SVGAGI. Deletions cut 6 bases from V and 5 bases from J, with 20 bases between. The CDR3 contains 15 residues. The CDR3 DNA reads as TGTGCCAGCAGAACAGATCCCACGGCTCAACACGAGCAGTACTTC. It specifies CASRTDPTAQHEQYF.

CDR3 nucleotide sequence: TGCGCCAGCAGCCCCGAGTCCGGACAGGGGCTAGAGACCCAGTACTTC. Protein product: CASSPESGQGLETQYF. The chain carries TRBV4-3 and TRBJ2-5, with 9 bases fitting TRBD1. Per germline, CDR1 LGHNA and CDR2 YSLEER. There are 16 residues in the CDR3. V was clipped by 4 bases and J by 4 bases; unmatched bases: 10.

This chain links TRBV28 with TRBJ1-4; 12 nucleotides line up with TRBD1. The CDR3 length is 15 residues. J gave up 10 bases and V 7 bases, and 10 bases lay outside the gene matches. Germline assignment: CDR1 MDHEN and CDR2 SYDVKM. This CDR3 reads CASTGRDRGRSKLFF. CDR3 DNA: TGTGCCAGCACTGGACGGGACAGGGGGCGTTCAAAACTGTTTTTT. Full variable domain (outside the CDR3, taken from reference TRBV28 and TRBJ1-4): DVKVTQSSRYLVKRTGEKVFLECVQDMDHENMFWYRQDPGLGLRLIYFSYDVKMKEKGDIPEGYSVSREKKERFSLILESASTNQTSMYLCASTGRDRGRSKLFFGSGTQLSVL.

This clone was seen a handful of times. CDR3 bases: TGCGCCAGCAGCTTGGCAGGGGAGAAGGAAAAACTGTTTTTT. Translation gives CASSLAGEKEKLFF. This chain connects TRBV5-1 to TRBJ1-4; tentatively, D is TRBD1 (6 bases). V lost 0 bases to trimming and J lost 8 bases, with 11 bases between them. The CDR3 has 14 amino acids. The germline gives CDR1 SGHRS, CDR2 YFSETQ.

The rearrangement uses TRBV29-1 and TRBJ2-3; D is perhaps TRBD2 (5 bases). Germline values: CDR1 SQVTM, CDR2 ANQGSEA. CDR3 length equals 14 residues. The germline V and J ends were trimmed by 3 bases and 4 bases, with 14 bases remaining between them. The CDR3 region has the DNA TGCAGCGTTGAGCTTGCTAGCAGCTCAGATACGCAGTATTTT. Translated, it gives CSVELASSSDTQYF.

The chain couples TRBV3-1 (or the pseudogene TRBV3-2) to TRBJ1-1; weak D call: TRBD1 (6 bases). The germline V gene encodes CDR1 LGHDT and CDR2 YNNKEL (reference sequence). The CDR3 covers 16 residues. With 2 bases removed from V and 5 bases from J, the gap between germline ends came to 18 bases. CDR3 nucleotide sequence: TGTGCCAGCAGCCAACGGAGACCAGGGGTAGGGACTGAAGCTTTCTTT. It yields the protein CASSQRRPGVGTEAFF.

The J gene is TRBJ2-7, the V gene TRBV5-6, with D tentatively TRBD1 (5 bases). Trimming pared 0 bases from V and 7 bases from J, leaving 14 bases between. Germline V lookup: CDR1 SGHDT, CDR2 YYEEEE. The length of the CDR3 is 14 residues. CDR3 DNA: TGTGCCAGCAGCTTGGCGCTCAGGGTCGAGGAGCAGTACTTC. Its protein product is CASSLALRVEEQYF.

The chain combines TRBV27 with TRBJ1-2, with 9 bases matching TRBD1. This CDR3 comprises 17 residues. V shed 4 bases, J shed 8 bases, and the junction held 17 bases outside the gene matches. The germline V gene has CDR1 MNHEY and CDR2 SMNVEV (reference sequence). CDR3: CASSSWDRAATQNGYTF. DNA of the CDR3: TGTGCCAGCAGTTCCTGGGACAGGGCGGCCACACAAAACGGCTACACCTTC.

The genes are TRBV6-5 and TRBJ2-7, with D tentatively TRBD1 or TRBD2 (5 bases each). The CDR3 runs 14 residues. The germline V and J ends were trimmed by 7 bases and 7 bases, with 20 bases remaining between them. Per the germline V gene, CDR1 is MNHEY and CDR2 is SVGAGI. The DNA for the CDR3 is TGTGCCAGCAACCCACGGTGGGGGATGGGGGAGCAGTACTTC. Translation: CASNPRWGMGEQYF.

CDR3 loop: CASIPTGSAYEQYF. The CDR3 DNA reads TGTGCCAGCATCCCGACGGGCAGTGCCTACGAGCAGTACTTC. V and J are TRBV7-9 and TRBJ2-7; D remains unclear. Germline V lookup: CDR1 SEHNR, CDR2 FQNEAQ (reference sequence). Trimming left V 7 bases short and J 2 bases short, with 15 bases between. CDR3 length: 14 amino acids.

V is TRBV27 and J is TRBJ1-2; 7 positions agree with TRBD1. CDR3 size: 14 residues. The V gene's germline CDR1 is MNHEY and CDR2 SMNVEV (reference sequence). V dropped 8 bases and J dropped 4; count of bases not matched to a gene: 10. This CDR3 is CASGPYTGVYGYTF. CDR3 nucleotides: TGTGCCAGCGGACCTTATACAGGGGTCTATGGCTACACCTTC.

The rearrangement uses TRBV27 and TRBJ2-1; 15 bases are shared with TRBD2. From germline, CDR1 is MNHEY and CDR2 SMNVEV (reference sequence). There are 19 residues in the CDR3. Unmatched junction bases numbered 18, after V lost 6 bases and J lost 9 bases. The CDR3 sequence is CASSFSGLAGGRWRGEQFF. DNA of the CDR3: TGTGCCAGCAGCTTCTCAGGACTAGCGGGAGGGCGGTGGCGAGGTGAGCAGTTCTTC.

V is TRBV29-1 and J is TRBJ1-1; weak D call: TRBD1 (5 bases). From germline, CDR1 is SQVTM and CDR2 ANQGSEA. The CDR3 runs 12 residues. The chain's CDR3 is CGARKGNTEAFF. DNA of the CDR3: TGCGGGGCCCGCAAGGGAAACACTGAAGCTTTCTTT.

V gene TRBV6-2 or TRBV6-3 combines with J gene TRBJ2-7; D remains ambiguous. Germline CDR1 MNHEY, CDR2 SVGEGT. Deletions cut 0 bases from V and 3 bases from J, with 6 bases between. The CDR3 runs to 13 residues. CDR3 in amino acids: CASSYSSSYEQYF. CDR3 DNA: TGTGCCAGCAGTTACTCGAGCAGCTACGAGCAGTACTTC.

The CDR3 DNA is TGTGCCAGCAGTTACTTTCCAGGGGGCACTGAAGCTTTCTTT. Translation: CASSYFPGGTEAFF. The chain carries TRBV6-5 and TRBJ1-1; 7 bases map to TRBD1. Per germline, CDR1 MNHEY and CDR2 SVGAGI. The V segment lost 1 base and the J segment 4 bases; nucleotides outside the gene matches: 3. The CDR3 sequence is 14 residues long.

This rearrangement joins TRBV6-5 to TRBJ2-1, with D unresolved. The CDR3 has 11 residues. V gave up 5 bases and J gave up 9 bases, with 8 bases separating them. The germline V gene has CDR1 MNHEY and CDR2 SVGAGI. The CDR3 DNA reads TGTGCCAGCAGTACCACCGGTGAGCAGTTCTTC. Encoded protein: CASSTTGEQFF.

The genes are TRBV7-8 and TRBJ2-1; D is uncertain. The V end was cut by 1 base, the J end by 3 bases, with 4 bases between. CDR1 is SGHVS, CDR2 FQNEAQ, per germline. The CDR3 has 13 amino acids. The CDR3 region is CASSLGLYNEQFF. CDR3 nucleotide sequence: TGTGCCAGCAGCTTAGGTCTCTACAATGAGCAGTTCTTC.

The chain links TRBV7-2 to TRBJ1-1; 9 nucleotides line up with TRBD1. Germline loops: CDR1 SGHTA, CDR2 FQGNSA. Germline trimming cut 1 base from V and 0 bases from J; bases unmatched to any gene: 12. The CDR3 has 19 amino acids. CDR3 in amino acids: CASSLGRTGVVKMNTEAFF. In DNA form, the CDR3 reads TGTGCCAGCAGCTTAGGCAGGACAGGGGTTGTTAAGATGAACACTGAAGCTTTCTTT.

This clone was counted once. The CDR3 DNA follows: TGTGCCAGCAGTTTCGTTCAGGGGGCCGTAGAGACCCAGTACTTC. Its translation is CASSFVQGAVETQYF. J is TRBJ2-5 and V is TRBV27; 8 positions match TRBD1. The length of the CDR3 is 15 residues. Germline assignment: CDR1 MNHEY and CDR2 SMNVEV (reference sequence). After removal of 3 bases from V and 4 bases from J, the junction contained 7 bases not matched to a gene.

The genes are TRBV6-1 and TRBJ2-3; 13 bases match TRBD2. V trimming: 4 bases; J trimming: 0 bases; junction bases outside the gene matches: 7. The CDR3 has 18 amino acids. CDR1 and CDR2 from the germline V gene are MNHNS and SASEGT. The DNA of the CDR3 is TGTGCCAGCAGTGGGTATGGGACTAGCGGGGAAAGCACAGATACGCAGTATTTT. It encodes CASSGYGTSGESTDTQYF.